The text below deals with one T cell receptor beta chain. This sample is part of a study of blood T cell repertoires in COVID-19. CDR1 and CDR2 from the germline V gene are ENHRY and SYGVKD. This CDR3 is built from 16 residues. V gave up 0 bases and J gave up 2 bases; unmatched junction bases: 2. As processed by the authors: Nucleated cell number was recorded as an estimate derived from reference gene primer amplification. This table comes from immunoSEQ multiplex PCR, and its TCRdb copy is limited to in-frame clones, with some not included. V and J calls and clone size are copied from that table; D and trimming were computed from the DNA. Of some 290,000 clones detected, roughly 90% appear once; the ten largest clones hold about a tenth.

This chain connects TRBV10-3 to TRBJ2-1, with TRBD2 matching over 9 bases. The sample consisted of PBMCs or T cells enriched from blood (not recorded which). This clonotype was sampled from a woman between 25 and 40 years old who had recovered from COVID-19. CDR3 DNA: TGTGCCATCAGTGAGTCTAGGACTAGCGCCTACAATGAGCAGTTCTTC. Translation gives CAISESRTSAYNEQFF.